The TCR beta chain under discussion was sequenced for a study of CD8 T cells in ankylosing spondylitis. CDR1 is SGHNT and CDR2 is YENEEA in the germline V gene. V was shortened by 1 base and J by 7 bases, with 10 bases between the two germline ends. The CDR3 is 13 amino acids. From the 5' RACE reads, TCRdb called clonotypes with MiXCR, one entry per CDR3 protein. The repertoire holds approximately 350,000 distinct CDR3 sequences, with 14% to 15% as singletons. This clonotype was found many times. The clonotype was recovered from a male donor with ankylosing spondylitis or in good health (not recorded which). The rearrangement links TRBV11-3 to TRBJ2-5, with D perhaps TRBD1 (6 bases). The sequenced sample was blood, either unsorted or a sorted T cell fraction (not recorded which). CDR3 amino acids: CASSLGTEGTQYF. CDR3 DNA sequence: TGTGCCAGCAGCTTAGGGACAGAAGGGACCCAGTACTTC. The full variable domain, completed using reference TRBV11-3 and TRBJ2-5, is EAGVVQSPRYKIIEKKQPVAFWCNPISGHNTLYWYLQNLGQGPELLIRYENEEAVDDSQLPKDRFSAERLKGVDSTLKIQPAELGDSAVYLCASSLGTEGTQYFGPGTRLLVL.